Listed below are T cell receptor beta chains from one sample, sequenced in a study of blood T cell repertoires in COVID-19. Sequencing was performed with immunoSEQ multiplex PCR; in TCRdb, only in-frame clones are kept and a portion is missing. The table lists under 250,000 clones, 85% of them singletons. The sample comprised PBMCs or T cells enriched from blood (not recorded which). The receptor source for this set is a woman aged 45 to 65 with acute COVID-19. Both conserved end residues are part of each CDR3. Fields, in order: clone size, V gene, J gene, D gene, CDR3 protein, CDR3 DNA. The D gene is left open where the match is weak. Clone size is shown for a subset of rows, as once, few, many or a class of expanded clone.

size: -
V: TRBV4-3
J: TRBJ1-4
D: TRBD1
CDR3: CASSQVDREKEKLFF
DNA: TGCGCCAGCAGCCAAGTTGACAGGGAAAAGGAAAAACTGTTTTTT

size: -
V: TRBV11-2
J: TRBJ1-3
D: -
CDR3: CASSPPLSGNTIYF
DNA: TGTGCCAGCAGCCCCCCCCTCTCTGGAAACACCATATATTTT

size: -
V: TRBV7-9
J: TRBJ1-6
D: -
CDR3: CASSPDRPGSPLHF
DNA: TGTGCCAGCAGCCCTGACAGGCCGGGTTCACCCCTCCACTTT

size: many
V: TRBV4-1
J: TRBJ2-7
D: -
CDR3: CASSQGSGNTYEQYF
DNA: TGCGCCAGCAGCCAAGGATCCGGGAACACCTACGAGCAGTACTTC

size: -
V: TRBV30
J: TRBJ1-2
D: TRBD1
CDR3: CAWSVGTGRNYGYTF
DNA: TGTGCCTGGTCGGTCGGGACAGGCCGTAACTATGGCTACACCTTC

size: few
V: TRBV9
J: TRBJ2-1
D: TRBD1
CDR3: CASSHLTGTGVSREQFF
DNA: TGTGCCAGCAGCCACCTAACCGGGACAGGGGTCTCCAGGGAGCAGTTCTTC

size: -
V: TRBV4-1
J: TRBJ2-3
D: TRBD2
CDR3: CASSHILAGSTDTQYF
DNA: TGCGCCAGCAGCCATATCTTAGCGGGTAGCACAGATACGCAGTATTTT

size: -
V: TRBV11-3
J: TRBJ2-2
D: -
CDR3: CASSSRPLTGELFF
DNA: TGTGCCAGCAGCTCGAGGCCCCTTACCGGGGAGCTGTTTTTT

size: -
V: TRBV6-5
J: TRBJ1-1
D: -
CDR3: CASSFLDTNTEAFF
DNA: TGTGCCAGCAGCTTTTTGGACACTAACACTGAAGCTTTCTTT

size: -
V: TRBV7-3
J: TRBJ2-7
D: TRBD2
CDR3: CASSLKGGGAFEQYF
DNA: TGTGCCAGCAGCTTAAAGGGCGGGGGGGCCTTTGAGCAGTACTTC

size: once
V: TRBV7-2
J: TRBJ2-7
D: -
CDR3: CASSLVWDTDYEQYF
DNA: TGTGCCAGCAGCTTAGTGTGGGACACGGACTACGAGCAGTACTTC

size: -
V: TRBV6-6
J: TRBJ1-6
D: TRBD1
CDR3: CASSRNRQGILSSYNSPLHF
DNA: TGTGCCAGCAGTCGGAACAGACAGGGGATATTGAGCTCCTATAATTCACCCCTCCACTTT

size: few
V: TRBV19
J: TRBJ1-1
D: -
CDR3: CASSIRQGSEAFF
DNA: TGTGCCAGTAGTATAAGGCAGGGGTCTGAAGCTTTCTTT

size: -
V: TRBV12-3/TRBV12-4
J: TRBJ1-2
D: -
CDR3: CASSLTGNYGYTF
DNA: TGTGCCAGCAGTTTAACAGGGAACTATGGCTACACCTTC

size: -
V: TRBV7-2
J: TRBJ2-1
D: TRBD2
CDR3: CASTSGGREQFF
DNA: TGTGCCAGTACTAGCGGGGGTCGTGAGCAGTTCTTC

size: -
V: TRBV12-3/TRBV12-4
J: TRBJ2-1
D: -
CDR3: CASSLNNEQFF
DNA: TGTGCCAGCAGCCTTAACAATGAGCAGTTCTTC

size: -
V: TRBV27
J: TRBJ2-7
D: TRBD1
CDR3: CASSLADRLPYEQYF
DNA: TGTGCCAGCAGTTTAGCGGACAGGCTGCCCTACGAGCAGTACTTC

size: -
V: TRBV4-3
J: TRBJ1-2
D: -
CDR3: CASSQTRADDGYTF
DNA: TGCGCCAGCAGCCAGACTAGGGCGGACGATGGCTACACCTTC

size: -
V: TRBV6-6
J: TRBJ1-1
D: TRBD1
CDR3: CASSSGTGMSEAFF
DNA: TGTGCCAGCAGTTCCGGGACAGGAATGTCTGAAGCTTTCTTT

size: -
V: TRBV2
J: TRBJ2-1
D: TRBD2
CDR3: CASSHPGLAPKGEQFF
DNA: TGTGCCAGCAGCCACCCGGGACTAGCGCCAAAGGGTGAGCAGTTCTTC

size: -
V: TRBV29-1
J: TRBJ2-3
D: TRBD1
CDR3: CSVDDRGLADTQYF
DNA: TGCAGCGTGGATGACAGGGGGCTCGCAGATACGCAGTATTTT

size: once
V: TRBV2
J: TRBJ1-2
D: TRBD1
CDR3: CASSESGGVSHYGYTF
DNA: TGTGCCAGCAGTGAATCAGGGGGCGTGTCCCACTATGGCTACACCTTC

size: few
V: TRBV6-1
J: TRBJ1-5
D: -
CDR3: CASSEGGRSNQPQHF
DNA: TGTGCCAGCAGTGAAGGGGGGAGGAGCAATCAGCCCCAGCATTTT

size: -
V: TRBV19
J: TRBJ1-4
D: -
CDR3: CASSRNRQDELFF
DNA: TGTGCCAGTAGTAGAAACCGACAGGATGAACTGTTTTTT

size: -
V: TRBV28
J: TRBJ1-5
D: TRBD1
CDR3: CASRTGMNQPQHF
DNA: TGTGCCAGCAGGACAGGGATGAATCAGCCCCAGCATTTT

size: -
V: TRBV10-3
J: TRBJ2-1
D: TRBD2
CDR3: CAISESISGSGQFF
DNA: TGTGCCATCAGTGAGTCGATTAGCGGGTCTGGCCAGTTCTTC